Presented here are 4 T cell receptor beta chains from one specimen sequenced in a study of blood T cell repertoires in COVID-19. Profiling relied on immunoSEQ multiplex PCR, and the TCRdb table lists in-frame clones only, not all of them. This sample yields 75,000 or so clones, of which roughly 85% are seen a single time; roughly 5.3% belongs to the top ten. Sequencing was performed on peripheral blood. All receptors derive from a woman of 80 years or more with active or convalescent COVID-19.

V and J are TRBV30 and TRBJ2-7; a possible D gene is TRBD2 (5 bases). This CDR3 has 15 residues. CDR1 and CDR2 (germline): GTSNPN, SVGIG (reference sequence). Trimming shortened V by 4 bases and J by 2 bases, and 18 bases separated the two germline ends. The CDR3 nucleotides read TGTGCCTGGAAGAGGGCGGACGCGAGGACCTACGAGCAGTACTTC. Encoded protein: CAWKRADARTYEQYF.

This chain joins TRBV16 and TRBJ1-5, with D perhaps matching TRBD1 (6 bases). Deletions cut 4 bases from V and 9 bases from J, with 13 bases between. The CDR3 contains 13 residues. From germline, CDR1 is KGHSY and CDR2 FQNENV. The DNA for the CDR3 is TGTGCCAGCAGCCTACAGGGAGGGAGGCCCCAGCATTTT. It translates to CASSLQGGRPQHF. Variable domain in full (rest from reference TRBV16 and TRBJ1-5): GEEVAQTPKHLVRGEGQKAKLYCAPIKGHSYVFWYQQVLKNEFKFLISFQNENVFDETGMPKERFSAKCLPNSPCSLEIQATKLEDSAVYFCASSLQGGRPQHFGDGTRLSIL.

This rearrangement joins TRBV25-1 to TRBJ1-6, with TRBD1 matching 8 bases. The CDR3 loop spans 16 amino acids. The J segment lost 3 bases and the V segment lost 0 bases, leaving 1 base of the junction unmatched. CDR1 is MGHDK and CDR2 is SYGVNS in the germline V gene. The CDR3 here is CASSEYRGHYNSPLHF. The DNA of the CDR3 is TGTGCCAGCAGTGAATACAGGGGGCACTATAATTCACCCCTCCACTTT.

The V call is TRBV21-1, the J call TRBJ1-4; whether TRBD1, the table's D call, matches the DNA was not checked. TRBV21-1 is a pseudogene segment. The CDR3 length is 18 residues. This CDR3 reads CASSKVGQKFATNEKLFF. CDR3 in DNA: TGTGCCAGCAGCAAAGTGGGACAGAAATTTGCAACTAATGAAAAACTGTTTTTT.